The clone carrying this T cell receptor (beta chain) was recorded many times. A junction boundary mismatches the germline segment, possibly from a read error. The germline CDR1 and CDR2 sequences are SGHRS and YFSETQ. This CDR3 is built from 12 residues. Library preparation (for TCRbeta) was performed with unique molecular identifiers. Each CDR3 protein is one row after TCRdb ran MiXCR on the PCR reads. The sample holds more than 450,000 distinct CDR3 sequences; 15% to 20% are singletons and the top ten take roughly 3.3%. The data stem from a study of T-cell reconstitution after alpha-beta-depleted transplantation in children.

This specimen consisted of PBMCs from the stem cell graft donor, obtained from the stem cell graft. This TCR was sampled from a human donor who donated a stem cell graft to a child with acute lymphoblastic leukemia. This chain connects TRBV5-1 to TRBJ2-7, with a weak D call TRBD2 (5 bases). The CDR3 here is CASSPRGYEQYF. The CDR3 DNA reads as TGTGCCAGCAGTCCCCGGGGTTACGAGCAGTACTTC.